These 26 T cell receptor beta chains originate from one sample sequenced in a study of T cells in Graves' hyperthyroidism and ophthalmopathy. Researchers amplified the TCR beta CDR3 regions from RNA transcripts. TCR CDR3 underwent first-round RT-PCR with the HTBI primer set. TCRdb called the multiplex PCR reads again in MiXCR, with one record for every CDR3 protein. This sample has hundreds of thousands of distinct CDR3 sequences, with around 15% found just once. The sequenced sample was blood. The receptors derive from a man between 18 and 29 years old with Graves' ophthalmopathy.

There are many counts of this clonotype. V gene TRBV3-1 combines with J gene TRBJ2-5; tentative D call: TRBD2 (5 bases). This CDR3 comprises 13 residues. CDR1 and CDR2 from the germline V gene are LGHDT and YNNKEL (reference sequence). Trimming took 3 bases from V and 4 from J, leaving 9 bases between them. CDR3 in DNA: TGTGCCAGCAGCCAGGGGAGTGGAGAGACCCAGTACTTC. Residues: CASSQGSGETQYF.

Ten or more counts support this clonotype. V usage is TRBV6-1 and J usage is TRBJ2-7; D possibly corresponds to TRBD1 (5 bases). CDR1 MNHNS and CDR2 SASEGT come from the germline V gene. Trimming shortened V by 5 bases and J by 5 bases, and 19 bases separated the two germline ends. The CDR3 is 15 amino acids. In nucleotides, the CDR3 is TGTGCCAGCAGTTTTTTCAGGGCTTCTCAAAACGAGCAGTACTTC. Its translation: CASSFFRASQNEQYF.

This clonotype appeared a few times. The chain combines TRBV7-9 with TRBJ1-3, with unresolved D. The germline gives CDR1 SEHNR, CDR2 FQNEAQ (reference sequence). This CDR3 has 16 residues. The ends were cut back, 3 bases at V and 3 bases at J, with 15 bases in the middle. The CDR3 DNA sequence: TGTGCCAGCAGCTTGGAGGAAAACTTCTATGGAAACACCATATATTTT. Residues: CASSLEENFYGNTIYF.

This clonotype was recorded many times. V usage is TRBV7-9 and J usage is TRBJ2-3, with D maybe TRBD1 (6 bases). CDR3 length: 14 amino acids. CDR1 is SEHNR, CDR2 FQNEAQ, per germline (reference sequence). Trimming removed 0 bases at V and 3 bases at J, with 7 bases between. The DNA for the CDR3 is TGTGCCAGCAGCTTAGCGCAGGGGACAGATACGCAGTATTTT. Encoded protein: CASSLAQGTDTQYF. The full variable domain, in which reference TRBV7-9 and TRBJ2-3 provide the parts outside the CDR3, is DTGVSQNPRHKITKRGQNVTFRCDPISEHNRLYWYRQTLGQGPEFLTYFQNEAQLEKSRLLSDRFSAERPKGSFSTLEIQRTEQGDSAMYLCASSLAQGTDTQYFGPGTRLTVL.

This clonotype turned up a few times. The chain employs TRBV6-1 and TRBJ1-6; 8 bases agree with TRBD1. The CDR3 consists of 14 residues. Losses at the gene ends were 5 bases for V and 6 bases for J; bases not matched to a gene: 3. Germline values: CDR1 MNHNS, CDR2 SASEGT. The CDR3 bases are TGTGCCAGCAGTACTGACAGGGGTAATTCACCCCTCCACTTT. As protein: CASSTDRGNSPLHF.

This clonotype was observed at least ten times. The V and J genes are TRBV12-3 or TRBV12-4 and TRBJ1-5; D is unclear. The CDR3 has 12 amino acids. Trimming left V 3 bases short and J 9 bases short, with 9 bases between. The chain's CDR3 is CASSLQVGPQHF. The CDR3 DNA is TGTGCCAGCAGTTTGCAGGTAGGGCCCCAGCATTTT.

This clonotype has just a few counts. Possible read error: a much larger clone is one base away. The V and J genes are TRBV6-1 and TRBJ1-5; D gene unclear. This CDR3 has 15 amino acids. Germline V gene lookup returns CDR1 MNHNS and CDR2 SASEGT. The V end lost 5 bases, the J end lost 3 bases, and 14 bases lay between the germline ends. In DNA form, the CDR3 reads TGTGCCAGCAGTAAGACACGGGGAATCAATCAGCCCCAGCATTTT. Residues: CASSKTRGINQPQHF.

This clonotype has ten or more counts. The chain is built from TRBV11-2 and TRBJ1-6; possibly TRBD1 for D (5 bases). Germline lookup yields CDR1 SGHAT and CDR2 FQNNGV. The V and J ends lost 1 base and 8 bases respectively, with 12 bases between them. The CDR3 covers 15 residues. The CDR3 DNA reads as TGTGCCAGCAGCTTAGTCCCCGGGGCTGATTCACCCCTCCACTTT. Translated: CASSLVPGADSPLHF.

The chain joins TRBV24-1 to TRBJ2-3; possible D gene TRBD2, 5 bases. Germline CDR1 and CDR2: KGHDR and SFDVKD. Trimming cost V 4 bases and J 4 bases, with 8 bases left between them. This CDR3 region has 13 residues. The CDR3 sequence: CATSDPSPDTQYF. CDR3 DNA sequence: TGTGCCACCAGTGACCCTAGCCCAGATACGCAGTATTTT.

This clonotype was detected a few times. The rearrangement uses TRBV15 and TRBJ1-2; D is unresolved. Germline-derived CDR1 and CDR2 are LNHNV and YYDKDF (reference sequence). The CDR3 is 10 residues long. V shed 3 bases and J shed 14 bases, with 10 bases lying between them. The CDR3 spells CATSREVVTF. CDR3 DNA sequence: TGTGCCACCAGCAGGGAGGTGGTAACCTTC.

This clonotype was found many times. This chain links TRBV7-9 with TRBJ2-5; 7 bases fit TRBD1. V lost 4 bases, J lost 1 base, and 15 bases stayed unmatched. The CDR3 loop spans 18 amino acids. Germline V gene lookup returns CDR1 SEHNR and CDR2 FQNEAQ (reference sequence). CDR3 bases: TGTGCCAGCAGCTCCGAGGGGGCGAATATTTATCTCCAAGAGACCCAGTACTTC. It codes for CASSSEGANIYLQETQYF.

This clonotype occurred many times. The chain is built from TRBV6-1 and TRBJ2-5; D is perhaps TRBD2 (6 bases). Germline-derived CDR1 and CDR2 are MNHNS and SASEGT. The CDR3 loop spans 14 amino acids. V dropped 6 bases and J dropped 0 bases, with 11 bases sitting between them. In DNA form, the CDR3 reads TGTGCCAGCAGCGCGACGGGGGACCAAGAGACCCAGTACTTC. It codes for CASSATGDQETQYF.

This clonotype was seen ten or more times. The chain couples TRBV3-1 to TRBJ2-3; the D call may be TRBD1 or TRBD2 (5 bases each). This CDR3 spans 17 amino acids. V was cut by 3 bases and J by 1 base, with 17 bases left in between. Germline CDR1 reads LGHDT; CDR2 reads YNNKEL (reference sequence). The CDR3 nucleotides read TGTGCCAGCAGCCACACTGGATCCGGGGCCGGCACAGATACGCAGTATTTT. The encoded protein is CASSHTGSGAGTDTQYF.

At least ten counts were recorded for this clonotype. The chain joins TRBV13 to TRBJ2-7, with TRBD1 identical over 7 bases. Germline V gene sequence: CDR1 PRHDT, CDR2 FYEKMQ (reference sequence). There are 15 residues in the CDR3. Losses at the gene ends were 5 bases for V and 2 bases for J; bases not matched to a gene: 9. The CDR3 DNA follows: TGTGCCAGCAGCCAAACGACAGGGTCTCCCTACGAGCAGTACTTC. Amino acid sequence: CASSQTTGSPYEQYF.

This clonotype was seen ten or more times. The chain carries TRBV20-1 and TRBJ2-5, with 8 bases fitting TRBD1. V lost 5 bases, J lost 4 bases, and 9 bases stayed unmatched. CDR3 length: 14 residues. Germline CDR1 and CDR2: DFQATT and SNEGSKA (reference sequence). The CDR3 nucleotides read TGCAGTGCTCCTGGGACAGGAAAGGCAGAGACCCAGTACTTC. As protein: CSAPGTGKAETQYF.

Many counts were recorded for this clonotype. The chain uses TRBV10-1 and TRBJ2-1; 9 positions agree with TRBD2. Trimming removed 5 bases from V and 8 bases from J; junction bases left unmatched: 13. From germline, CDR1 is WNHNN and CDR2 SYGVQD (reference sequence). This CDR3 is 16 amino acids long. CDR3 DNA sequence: TGCGCCAGCAGTTTGGTGGGGCTAGCGGGGCAGGATGAGCAGTTCTTC. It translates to CASSLVGLAGQDEQFF.

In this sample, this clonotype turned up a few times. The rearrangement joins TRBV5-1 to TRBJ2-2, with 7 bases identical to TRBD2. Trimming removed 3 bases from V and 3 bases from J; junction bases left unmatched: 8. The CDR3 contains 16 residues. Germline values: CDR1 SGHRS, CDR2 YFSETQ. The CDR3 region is CASSYLAAPDTGELFF. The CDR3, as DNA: TGCGCCAGCAGCTACCTAGCGGCCCCGGACACCGGGGAGCTGTTTTTT.

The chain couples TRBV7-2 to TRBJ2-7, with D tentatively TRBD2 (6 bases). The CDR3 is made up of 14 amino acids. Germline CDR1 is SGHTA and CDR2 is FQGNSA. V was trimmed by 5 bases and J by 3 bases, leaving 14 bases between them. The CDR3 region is CASSLGPGDYEQYF. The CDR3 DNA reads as TGTGCCAGCAGCCTTGGTCCGGGGGACTACGAGCAGTACTTC.

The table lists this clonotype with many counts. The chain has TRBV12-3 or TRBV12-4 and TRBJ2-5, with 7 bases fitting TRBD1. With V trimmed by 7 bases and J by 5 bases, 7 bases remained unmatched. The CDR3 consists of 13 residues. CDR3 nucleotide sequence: TGTGCCAGCACCCTACAGGGGTCGGAGACCCAGTACTTC. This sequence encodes CASTLQGSETQYF.

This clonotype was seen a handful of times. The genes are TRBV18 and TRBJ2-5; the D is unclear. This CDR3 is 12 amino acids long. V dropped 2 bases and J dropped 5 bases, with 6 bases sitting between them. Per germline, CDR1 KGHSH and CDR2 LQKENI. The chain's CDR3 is CASSPGMETQYF. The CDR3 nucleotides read TGTGCCAGCTCACCAGGGATGGAGACCCAGTACTTC.

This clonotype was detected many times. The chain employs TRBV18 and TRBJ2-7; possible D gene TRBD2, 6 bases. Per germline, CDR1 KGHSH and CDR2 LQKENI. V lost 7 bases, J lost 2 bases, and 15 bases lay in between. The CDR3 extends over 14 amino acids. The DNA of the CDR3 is TGTGCCAGCTTTCTCGGGACTCCTCCCTACGAGCAGTACTTC. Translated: CASFLGTPPYEQYF.

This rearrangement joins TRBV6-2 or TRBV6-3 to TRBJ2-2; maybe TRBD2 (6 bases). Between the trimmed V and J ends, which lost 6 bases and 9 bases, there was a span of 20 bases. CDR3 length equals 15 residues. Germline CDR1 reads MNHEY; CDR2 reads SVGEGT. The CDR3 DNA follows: TGTGCCAGCAGCTCGGGGACTGGGAATTCGAGGGAGCTGTTTTTT. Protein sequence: CASSSGTGNSRELFF.

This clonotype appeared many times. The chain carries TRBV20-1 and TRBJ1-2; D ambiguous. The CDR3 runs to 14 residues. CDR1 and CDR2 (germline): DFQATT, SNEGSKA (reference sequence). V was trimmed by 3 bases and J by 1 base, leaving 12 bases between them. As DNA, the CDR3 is TGCAGTGCTAGCCAGTCGCAGGATAACTATGGCTACACCTTC. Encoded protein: CSASQSQDNYGYTF.

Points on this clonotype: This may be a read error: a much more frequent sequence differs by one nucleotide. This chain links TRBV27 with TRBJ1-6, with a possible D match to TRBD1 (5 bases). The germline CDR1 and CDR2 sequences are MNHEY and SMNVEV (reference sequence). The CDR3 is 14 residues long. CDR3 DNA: TGTGCCAGCAGTTTCGGGGGGGTTAATTCACACCTCCACTTT. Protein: CASSFGGVNSHLHF.

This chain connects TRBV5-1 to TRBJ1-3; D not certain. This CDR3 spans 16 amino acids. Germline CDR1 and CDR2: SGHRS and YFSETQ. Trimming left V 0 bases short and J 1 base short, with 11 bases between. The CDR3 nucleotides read TGCGCCAGCAGCTTGGTCGCGGTTACGTCTGGAAACACCATATATTTT. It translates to CASSLVAVTSGNTIYF.

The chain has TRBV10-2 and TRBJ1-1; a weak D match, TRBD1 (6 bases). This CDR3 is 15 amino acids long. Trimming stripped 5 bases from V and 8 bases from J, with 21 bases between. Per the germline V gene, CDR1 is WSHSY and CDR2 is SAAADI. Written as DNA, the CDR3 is TGCGCCAGCAGTAACAGGGCCCGGGGCTTCGCGGAAGCTTTCTTT. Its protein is CASSNRARGFAEAFF.